This T cell receptor beta chain was retrieved from a study of T cells after yellow fever vaccination. Study context: Preparation used SMART-Seq v4 Ultra Low Input for the low-cell-number fractions. Broader study findings: Though it reached lower strength, the secondary response hit its peak faster, day 5 versus 15. Bulk-population clonotypes that are abundant could appear as contaminants in FACS-sorted repertoires.

This clonotype was seen ten or more times. Its matching antigen is unknown. They built TCR cDNA with 5'RACE template switching, a step that put in a universal primer site and UMIs. Using its own MiXCR run on the 5' RACE reads, TCRdb lists one record per CDR3 protein. The sample consists of around 360,000 distinct CDR3 sequences, roughly 12% of them appearing once. The CDR3 is 16 amino acids. Germline loops: CDR1 MGHRA, CDR2 YSYEKL. V was pared by 9 bases and J by 0 bases, with 18 bases between. The sample here was PBMCs, taken on the day of the first yellow fever vaccination. The rearrangement joins TRBV4-1 to TRBJ2-1, with a weak D call TRBD1 (5 bases). This TCR was sampled from a man aged 18 to 30 who received the YFV17D yellow fever vaccine. CDR3 region: CASSEVGASSYNEQFF. The DNA for the CDR3 is TGCGCCAGTTCTGAGGTTGGGGCAAGCTCCTACAATGAGCAGTTCTTC.